The 32 T cell receptor beta chains in this list originate from one sample, sequenced in a study of blood T cell repertoires in COVID-19. Assay used: immunoSEQ multiplex PCR; TCRdb lists only in-frame clones, some missing. The profile shows under 100,000 clones, around 87% of them singletons. The sequenced material came from peripheral blood. The receptors stem from a human donor in a cohort sampled during active COVID-19.

The chain recombines TRBV12-3 or TRBV12-4 with TRBJ2-7, with TRBD2 identical over 7 bases. V dropped 7 bases and J dropped 4; count of bases not matched to a gene: 4. This CDR3 spans 12 amino acids. The CDR3 is CASTMRGYEQYF. CDR3 in DNA: TGTGCCAGCACCATGCGGGGGTACGAGCAGTACTTC.

This rearrangement joins TRBV7-2 to TRBJ2-6; TRBD1 aligns across 7 bases. Germline CDR1 is SGHTA and CDR2 is FQGNSA. CDR3 size: 14 residues. Trimming removed 10 bases from V and 2 bases from J; junction bases left unmatched: 5. The CDR3 nucleotides read TGTGCCAACACAGGGGTAACTGGGGCCAACGTCCTGACTTTC. Its translation: CANTGVTGANVLTF.

This clone showed up just once. V and J are TRBV11-2 and TRBJ2-7; D remains unclear. CDR1 and CDR2 from the germline V gene are SGHAT and FQNNGV. Trimming cost V 1 base and J 7 bases, with 14 bases left between them. The CDR3 runs to 14 residues. The CDR3 DNA sequence: TGTGCCAGCAGCTTAGTCCCGACCGACATGGAGCAGTACTTC. It translates to CASSLVPTDMEQYF.

This rearrangement joins TRBV7-2 to TRBJ2-4; a weak D match, TRBD1 (6 bases). Per germline, CDR1 SGHTA and CDR2 FQGNSA. V dropped 3 bases and J dropped 0 bases, with 12 bases sitting between them. This CDR3 contains 16 residues. CDR3: CASSFPQGLAKNIQYF. The CDR3 DNA sequence: TGTGCCAGCAGCTTCCCACAGGGTCTAGCCAAAAACATTCAGTACTTC.

The chain is built from TRBV3-1 (or the pseudogene TRBV3-2) and TRBJ2-1; 8 bases are shared with TRBD1. In germline, CDR1 is LGHDT, CDR2 YNNKEL (reference sequence). The CDR3 spans 14 residues. V trimming: 1 base; J trimming: 7 bases; junction bases outside the gene matches: 3. The chain's CDR3 is CASSQGTGPNEQFF. The DNA for the CDR3 is TGTGCCAGCAGCCAAGGGACAGGGCCTAATGAGCAGTTCTTC.

The rearrangement uses TRBV12-3 or TRBV12-4 and TRBJ2-3; possibly TRBD2 for D (5 bases). V was shortened by 2 bases and J by 11 bases, with 11 bases between the two germline ends. CDR3 size: 12 residues. The CDR3 DNA follows: TGTGCCAGCAGTTTATTTTTCGAGGGGCAGTATTTT. Translated: CASSLFFEGQYF.

This rearrangement joins TRBV9 to TRBJ2-1, with 9 nucleotides matching TRBD1. CDR1 and CDR2 (germline): SGDLS, YYNGEE. This CDR3 is 16 amino acids long. The V segment lost 4 bases and the J segment 9 bases; nucleotides outside the gene matches: 14. The CDR3 DNA is TGTGCCAGCAGCACCCCCAGCCGGGACAGGGAAACTGAGCAGTTCTTC. The encoded protein is CASSTPSRDRETEQFF.

CDR3 region: CASRTGDRNSPLHF. The DNA of the CDR3 is TGCGCCAGCAGAACAGGGGACCGAAATTCACCCCTCCACTTT. The chain uses TRBV5-1 and TRBJ1-6; 7 bases map to TRBD1. This CDR3 region has 14 residues. The V gene end was trimmed by 5 bases and the J gene end by 7 bases; junction bases not matched to a gene: 6. CDR1 is SGHRS and CDR2 is YFSETQ in the germline V gene.

V gene TRBV19 combines with J gene TRBJ1-1, with D perhaps matching TRBD1 (6 bases). V lost 6 bases, J lost 7 bases, and 12 bases lay in between. Germline V lookup: CDR1 LNHDA, CDR2 SQIVND (reference sequence). The length of the CDR3 is 12 residues. CDR3 DNA sequence: TGTGCCAGTAGCAGGGAACAGGGTGAAGCTTTCTTT. This sequence encodes CASSREQGEAFF. The entire variable domain, with the rest obtained from reference TRBV19 and TRBJ1-1, is as follows: DGGITQSPKYLFRKEGQNVTLSCEQNLNHDAMYWYRQDPGQGLRLIYYSQIVNDFQKGDIAEGYSVSREKKESFPLTVTSAQKNPTAFYLCASSREQGEAFFGQGTRLTVV.

The chain couples TRBV6-6 to TRBJ1-4; D possibly corresponds to TRBD1 (5 bases). Trimming shortened V by 6 bases and J by 7 bases, and 12 bases separated the two germline ends. Germline CDR1 reads MNHNY; CDR2 reads SVGAGI (reference sequence). The CDR3 consists of 13 residues. The CDR3 protein is CASRGPGGEKLFF. The CDR3 region has the DNA TGTGCCAGCAGGGGACCCGGGGGTGAAAAACTGTTTTTT.

The chain uses TRBV6-5 and TRBJ1-2; TRBD1 matches at 8 bases. CDR1 MNHEY and CDR2 SVGAGI come from the germline V gene. The junction had 9 bases not matched to a gene; V was cut back by 11 bases and J by 7 bases. The CDR3 is 12 amino acids. CDR3 coding DNA: TGTGCCGCCGGGACAGGTGTTTTTGGCTACACCTTC. This codes for CAAGTGVFGYTF.

The chain has TRBV19 and TRBJ2-1; 8 bases map to TRBD2. CDR3 length equals 16 residues. CDR1 is LNHDA, CDR2 SQIVND, per germline (reference sequence). Trimming at V came to 3 bases and at J to 3 bases, leaving 7 bases not matched to a gene. CDR3 protein: CASSIPQRGLYNEQFF. The CDR3 nucleotides are TGTGCCAGTAGTATCCCTCAGCGGGGGCTCTACAATGAGCAGTTCTTC.

J is TRBJ1-4 and V is TRBV18, with D perhaps matching TRBD1 (6 bases). The V and J ends lost 3 bases and 17 bases respectively, with 22 bases between them. Germline V gene lookup returns CDR1 KGHSH and CDR2 LQKENI. The CDR3 totals 14 residues. The CDR3 spells CASSPGAGALISFF. The CDR3 DNA reads TGTGCCAGCTCACCGGGTGCAGGGGCGCTTATAAGTTTTTTT.

The rearrangement uses TRBV27 and TRBJ1-5, with D perhaps matching TRBD1 (5 bases). CDR1 and CDR2 (germline): MNHEY, SMNVEV (reference sequence). Trimming took 2 bases from V and 7 from J, leaving 18 bases between them. The CDR3 runs 16 residues. CDR3 sequence: CASSLSGQAGGQPQHF. In DNA, the CDR3 is TGTGCCAGCAGTTTAAGTGGGCAGGCCGGGGGACAGCCCCAGCATTTT.

This chain joins TRBV4-1 and TRBJ2-2; D not certain. The ends were cut back, 0 bases at V and 0 bases at J, with 11 bases in the middle. The CDR3 is 17 amino acids. Per the germline V gene, CDR1 is MGHRA and CDR2 is YSYEKL. DNA for the CDR3: TGCGCCAGCAGCCAAGAGGTTTCCCGGGCGAACACCGGGGAGCTGTTTTTT. Its translation: CASSQEVSRANTGELFF.

V usage is TRBV28 and J usage is TRBJ1-2; weak D call: TRBD1 (6 bases). Deletions cut 5 bases from V and 4 bases from J, with 14 bases between. The CDR3 loop spans 14 amino acids. Germline assignment: CDR1 MDHEN and CDR2 SYDVKM. The CDR3 sequence: CASSQQGSGYGYTF. The CDR3 bases are TGTGCCAGCAGTCAACAGGGTTCCGGCTATGGCTACACCTTC.

The chain couples TRBV10-2 to TRBJ1-2; 9 bases fit TRBD1. Per the germline V gene, CDR1 is WSHSY and CDR2 is SAAADI. There are 14 residues in the CDR3. J lost 2 bases, V lost 8 bases, and 6 bases had no gene match. Here the CDR3 DNA reads TGCGCCAGCGGAGACAGGGGGACAAACTATGGCTACACCTTC. Translated: CASGDRGTNYGYTF.

This sequence joins TRBV9 and TRBJ1-3; no reliable D call. The germline V gene has CDR1 SGDLS and CDR2 YYNGEE. Trimming stripped 0 bases from V and 1 base from J, with 8 bases between. The CDR3 extends over 15 amino acids. The CDR3 DNA reads TGTGCCAGCAGCGTAGCTGAGATTTCTGGAAACACCATATATTTT. Encoded protein: CASSVAEISGNTIYF. Variable domain in full (rest from reference TRBV9 and TRBJ1-3): DSGVTQTPKHLITATGQRVTLRCSPRSGDLSVYWYQQSLDQGLQFLIQYYNGEERAKGNILERFSAQQFPDLHSELNLSSLELGDSALYFCASSVAEISGNTIYFGEGSWLTVV.

The chain carries TRBV9 and TRBJ1-1, with D tentatively TRBD1 (5 bases). In germline, CDR1 is SGDLS, CDR2 YYNGEE. With 4 bases removed from V and 7 bases from J, the gap between germline ends came to 20 bases. The CDR3 spans 15 residues. CDR3 DNA sequence: TGTGCCAGCAGCAAGACTTACGGGACTACTGGTGAAGCTTTCTTT. Protein: CASSKTYGTTGEAFF.

The rearrangement uses TRBV5-1 and TRBJ1-2; the match to TRBD1 covers 11 bases. Trimming cost V 5 bases and J 7 bases; bases outside gene matches: 13. CDR3 size: 16 residues. Germline lookup yields CDR1 SGHRS and CDR2 YFSETQ. The DNA for the CDR3 is TGCGCCAGCAGTTCTAGGACAGGGGGCGCCTCTTTTGGCTACACCTTC. This codes for CASSSRTGGASFGYTF.

This clone was found a few times. The rearrangement uses TRBV10-1 and TRBJ1-1; D gene unclear. CDR1 is WNHNN and CDR2 is SYGVQD in the germline V gene (reference sequence). Trimming cost V 3 bases and J 5 bases, with 7 bases left between them. This CDR3 has 12 amino acids. The CDR3 is CASSDDTTEAFF. Here the CDR3 DNA reads TGCGCCAGCAGTGACGATACAACTGAAGCTTTCTTT.

J is TRBJ1-5 and V is TRBV3-1 (or the pseudogene TRBV3-2); unclear D gene. This CDR3 spans 15 amino acids. Germline V gene sequence: CDR1 LGHDT, CDR2 YNNKEL (reference sequence). Deletions cut 4 bases from V and 0 bases from J, with 10 bases between. The CDR3 loop is CASSPDTTSNQPQHF. The CDR3 DNA is TGTGCCAGCAGCCCTGACACCACTAGCAATCAGCCCCAGCATTTT.

This clone was detected a few times. V usage is TRBV4-1 and J usage is TRBJ2-2; 10 nucleotides align to TRBD1. The germline V gene has CDR1 MGHRA and CDR2 YSYEKL. V shed 8 bases, J shed 6 bases, and the junction held 6 bases outside the gene matches. This CDR3 comprises 14 residues. The CDR3 coding sequence is TGCGCCAGCGCGGGACAGGGGTTCTCCGGGGAGCTGTTTTTT. This codes for CASAGQGFSGELFF.

The chain employs TRBV5-1 and TRBJ1-6; TRBD1 matches at 7 bases. The ends lost 0 bases at V and 8 bases at J; junction bases unmatched: 2. The germline V gene encodes CDR1 SGHRS and CDR2 YFSETQ. The CDR3 is made up of 14 amino acids. The CDR3 coding sequence is TGCGCCAGCAGCTTGGGACAGGGAGATTCACCCCTCCACTTT. Protein: CASSLGQGDSPLHF.

The chain links TRBV7-2 to TRBJ1-3, with 7 bases lining up with TRBD1. V trimming: 8 bases; J trimming: 5 bases; junction bases outside the gene matches: 9. Looked up from germline, CDR1 is SGHTA and CDR2 is FQGNSA. This CDR3 spans 14 amino acids. The CDR3 here is CASALGGQRNTIYF. The CDR3 coding sequence is TGTGCCAGCGCACTAGGGGGACAGAGAAACACCATATATTTT.

The chain joins TRBV6-2 or TRBV6-3 to TRBJ1-2; D possibly corresponds to TRBD1 (6 bases). CDR3 length equals 14 residues. Germline lookup yields CDR1 MNHEY and CDR2 SVGEGT. Trimming pared 0 bases from V and 7 bases from J, leaving 12 bases between. CDR3 bases: TGTGCCAGCAGTTACTCGAACAGGGCTCGTGGCTACACCTTC. Protein: CASSYSNRARGYTF.

The chain recombines TRBV28 with TRBJ1-1; maybe TRBD1 (6 bases). The length of the CDR3 is 13 residues. Germline V lookup: CDR1 MDHEN, CDR2 SYDVKM. V was clipped by 6 bases and J by 2 bases, with 10 bases between them. DNA of the CDR3: TGTGCCAGCAGACTACAGGGTAACACTGAAGCTTTCTTT. Encoded protein: CASRLQGNTEAFF.

The chain couples TRBV9 to TRBJ2-2, with D possibly TRBD2 on 6 matching bases. Germline CDR1 reads SGDLS; CDR2 reads YYNGEE. The V gene lost 3 bases and the J gene lost 3 bases, with 12 bases spanning the gap. The CDR3 totals 15 residues. As DNA, the CDR3 is TGTGCCAGCAGCGGCGCTAGCGTGGACACCGGGGAGCTGTTTTTT. It codes for CASSGASVDTGELFF.

The CDR3 nucleotides read TGTGCCAGCAGACAGGGTAACTATGGCTACACCTTC. It is translated as CASRQGNYGYTF. The gene calls are TRBV2 and TRBJ1-2, with D tentatively TRBD1 (6 bases). V shed 6 bases and J shed 1 base, with 6 bases lying between them. The CDR3 covers 12 residues. Germline V gene sequence: CDR1 SNHLY, CDR2 FYNNEI.

The chain employs TRBV7-9 and TRBJ1-4; perhaps TRBD1 as D (6 bases). The V gene's germline CDR1 is SEHNR and CDR2 FQNEAQ (reference sequence). Trimming cost V 1 base and J 3 bases, with 15 bases left between them. The CDR3 sequence is 17 residues long. The CDR3 protein is CASSLVLVRQANEKLFF. CDR3 bases: TGTGCCAGCAGCTTAGTCTTGGTTCGACAGGCTAATGAAAAACTGTTTTTT.

The J gene is TRBJ1-4, the V gene TRBV7-9; D uncertain. Trimming took off 4 bases at V and 7 bases at J, with 19 bases between the two ends. CDR1 is SEHNR, CDR2 FQNEAQ, per germline (reference sequence). The length of the CDR3 is 16 residues. CDR3: CASSSGPSRESEKLFF. The DNA of the CDR3 is TGTGCCAGCAGCTCGGGCCCTTCTAGGGAGAGTGAAAAACTGTTTTTT.

The CDR3 spells CASHALLGQGTEAFF. The DNA of the CDR3 is TGTGCCAGCCACGCCCTACTCGGACAGGGGACCGAAGCTTTCTTT. This chain joins TRBV19 and TRBJ1-1; TRBD1 aligns across 9 bases. The length of the CDR3 is 15 residues. V lost 9 bases to trimming and J lost 8 bases; unmatched junction nucleotides: 16. Germline assignment: CDR1 LNHDA and CDR2 SQIVND (reference sequence).